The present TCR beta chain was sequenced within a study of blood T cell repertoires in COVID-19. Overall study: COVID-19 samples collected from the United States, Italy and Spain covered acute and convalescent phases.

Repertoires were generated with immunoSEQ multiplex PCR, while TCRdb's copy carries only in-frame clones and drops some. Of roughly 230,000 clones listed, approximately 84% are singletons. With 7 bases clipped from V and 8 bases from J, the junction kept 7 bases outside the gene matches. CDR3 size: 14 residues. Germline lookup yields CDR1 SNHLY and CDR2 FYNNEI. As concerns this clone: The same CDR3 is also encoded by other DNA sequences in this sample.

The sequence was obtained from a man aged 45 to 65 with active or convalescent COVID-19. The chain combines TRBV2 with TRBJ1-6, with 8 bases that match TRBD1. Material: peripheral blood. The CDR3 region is CASTPDRGHSPLHF. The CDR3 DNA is TGTGCCAGCACTCCAGACAGGGGACATTCACCCCTCCACTTT.